This T cell receptor beta chain was identified during a study of shared clonotypes between healthy human individuals. Assay: immunoSEQ multiplex PCR; the TCRdb copy retains only in-frame clones and omits some. The sample yields around 440,000 clones, 75% to 80% seen once. The table lists this clone with a few counts. The sequenced material came from PBMCs. The clonotype was recovered from a middle-aged woman in good health. Some clones in this sample may be carry-over from other donors' samples.

The CDR3 spells CASSLPGQGVYEQYF. The CDR3 DNA sequence: TGTGCCAGCAGTCTACCGGGACAGGGGGTTTACGAGCAGTACTTC. The chain combines TRBV6-6 with TRBJ2-7; TRBD1 matches 11 bases. Per germline, CDR1 MNHNY and CDR2 SVGAGI (reference sequence). Germline trimming cut 5 bases from V and 4 bases from J; bases unmatched to any gene: 7. The CDR3 loop spans 15 amino acids.